This T cell receptor beta chain was observed in a study of identical twins. The study's findings and limits: Possibly, invariant MAIT and iNKT cells partly confounded zero-insertion analyses. Twin sharing of out-of-frame TCR alpha was underestimated by models in monozygotic pairs. Excess low generation probability was seen in twin-shared out-of-frame alpha sequences.

CDR3 length equals 14 residues. Trimming took off 5 bases at V and 5 bases at J, with 10 bases between the two ends. MiXCR, applied by TCRdb to the 5' RACE reads, yields one record per CDR3 protein. The sample records around 650,000 distinct CDR3 sequences, 7.1% being singletons. This clonotype showed up many times. What it recognizes is unknown. A further study also used this sample, focusing on yellow fever vaccine responses in identical twins.

Material for sequencing was PBMCs. The rearrangement uses TRBV12-3 or TRBV12-4 and TRBJ1-6; possibly TRBD1 for D (5 bases). This TCR was sampled from a woman aged 18-30 years in good health. CDR3 nucleotide sequence: TGTGCCAGCAGTCACCAGGGAGATAATTCACCCCTCCACTTT. This codes for CASSHQGDNSPLHF.